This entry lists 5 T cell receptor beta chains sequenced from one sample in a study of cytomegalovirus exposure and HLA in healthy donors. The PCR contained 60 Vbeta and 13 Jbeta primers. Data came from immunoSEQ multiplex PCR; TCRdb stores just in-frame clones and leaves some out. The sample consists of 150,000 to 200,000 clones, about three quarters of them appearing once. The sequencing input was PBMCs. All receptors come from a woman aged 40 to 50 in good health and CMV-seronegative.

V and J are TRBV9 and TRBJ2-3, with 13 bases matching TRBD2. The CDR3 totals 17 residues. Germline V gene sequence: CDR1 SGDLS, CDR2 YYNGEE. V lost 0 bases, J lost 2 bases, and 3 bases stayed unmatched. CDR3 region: CASSVAGTSGVTDTQYF. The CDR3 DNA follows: TGTGCCAGCAGCGTAGCCGGGACTAGCGGGGTCACAGATACGCAGTATTTT.

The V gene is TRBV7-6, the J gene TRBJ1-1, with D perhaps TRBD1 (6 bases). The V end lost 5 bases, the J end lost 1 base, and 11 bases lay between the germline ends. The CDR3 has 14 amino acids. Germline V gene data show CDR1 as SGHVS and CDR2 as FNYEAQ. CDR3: CASSGRGQNTEAFF. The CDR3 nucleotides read TGTGCCAGCAGCGGACGGGGACAGAACACTGAAGCTTTCTTT.

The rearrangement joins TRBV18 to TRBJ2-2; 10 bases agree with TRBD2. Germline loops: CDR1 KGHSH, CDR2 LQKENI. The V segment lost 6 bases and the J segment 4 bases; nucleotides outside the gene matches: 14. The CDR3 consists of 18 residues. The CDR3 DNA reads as TGTGCCAGCTCCCGAGACCTAGCGGGAGCCGTGGGCACCGGGGAGCTGTTTTTT. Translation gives CASSRDLAGAVGTGELFF.

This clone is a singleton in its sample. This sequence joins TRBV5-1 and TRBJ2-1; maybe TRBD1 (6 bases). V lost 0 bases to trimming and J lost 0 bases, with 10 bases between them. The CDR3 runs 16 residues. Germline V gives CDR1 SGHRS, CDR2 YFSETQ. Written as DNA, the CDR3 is TGCGCCAGCAGCTTGGAGAGGGGGAGCTCCTACAATGAGCAGTTCTTC. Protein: CASSLERGSSYNEQFF.

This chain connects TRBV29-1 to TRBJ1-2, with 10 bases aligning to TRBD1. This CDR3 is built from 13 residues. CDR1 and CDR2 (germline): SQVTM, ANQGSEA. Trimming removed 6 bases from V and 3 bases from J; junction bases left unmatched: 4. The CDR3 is CSVRQGADYGYTF. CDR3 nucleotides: TGCAGCGTCCGACAGGGGGCGGACTATGGCTACACCTTC.